This TCR beta chain originates from a study of T cell clones after liver transplantation. Study context: Samples came pre-transplant, pre-randomization before withdrawal, and post-randomization after withdrawal ended.

Study conclusions and caveats: A significant post-transplant drop in circulating graft-donor-reactive CD4 TCRbeta sequences occurred in most of the 8 subjects.

Clones were read by immunoSEQ multiplex PCR, and TCRdb kept only the in-frame ones, dropping some. The data show roughly 120,000 clones, with 90% seen just once and about 0.8% held by the top ten. A word on this clone: The antigen is undetermined.

The V end lost 6 bases, the J end lost 5 bases, and 7 bases lay between the germline ends. The length of the CDR3 is 11 residues. Germline V gene lookup returns CDR1 SGHNT and CDR2 YENEEA. The source of this sequence is a human patient who received a liver transplant. Some T cells may arise from the graft donor. The gene calls are TRBV11-3 and TRBJ1-1; D perhaps matches TRBD1 (5 bases). The source was CD4+ T cells from blood, collected 12 months after liver transplant. CDR3 protein: CASSRGTEAFF. DNA for the CDR3: TGTGCCAGCAGTCGGGGGACTGAAGCTTTCTTT.